The next 8 T cell receptor beta chains were all read from a single sample in a study of Ad26.COV2.S vaccination and SARS-CoV-2 variants. Sample treatment: some 20 received Ad26.COV2.S at low or high dose, single or two shots; five or six received placebo; per-sample allocation not given. Specimen acquisition occurred on day 63 following the initial vaccine or placebo injection. Produced via immunoSEQ multiplex PCR; TCRdb's table is partial and in-frame only. The repertoire holds about 440,000 clones, with roughly 87% as singletons. This material consisted of peripheral blood, taken in a trial of Ad26.COV2.S vaccine versus placebo. These TCRs come from a person aged 18-65 years who received the Ad26.COV2.S COVID-19 vaccine or a placebo.

The rearrangement uses TRBV6-2 or TRBV6-3 and TRBJ2-7; TRBD1 matches 12 bases. Germline V gene lookup returns CDR1 MNHEY and CDR2 SVGEGT. This CDR3 spans 16 amino acids. V was clipped by 4 bases and J by 4 bases; unmatched bases: 8. CDR3 sequence: CASSFNRDRGQYEQYF. In nucleotides, the CDR3 is TGTGCCAGCAGTTTCAACCGGGACAGGGGGCAGTACGAGCAGTACTTC.

The rearrangement links TRBV19 to TRBJ1-2, with D possibly TRBD1 on 6 matching bases. From germline, CDR1 is LNHDA and CDR2 SQIVND (reference sequence). Trimming left V 5 bases short and J 8 bases short, with 12 bases between. CDR3 size: 12 residues. CDR3 DNA: TGTGCCAGTAGTGTACAGGGTGGAGGCTACACCTTC. Translating it yields CASSVQGGGYTF. Based on the CDR3 plus reference TRBV19 and TRBJ1-2, the full variable domain is DGGITQSPKYLFRKEGQNVTLSCEQNLNHDAMYWYRQDPGQGLRLIYYSQIVNDFQKGDIAEGYSVSREKKESFPLTVTSAQKNPTAFYLCASSVQGGGYTFGSGTRLTVV.

This rearrangement joins TRBV29-1 to TRBJ2-3, with 9 positions matching TRBD2. In germline, CDR1 is SQVTM, CDR2 ANQGSEA. The junction had 6 bases not matched to a gene; V was cut back by 3 bases and J by 8 bases. The CDR3 loop spans 13 amino acids. CDR3 sequence: CSVDPSGKGTQYF. The CDR3 bases are TGCAGCGTTGACCCTAGCGGGAAAGGTACGCAGTATTTT.

This chain uses TRBV11-1 with TRBJ2-5, with TRBD2 matching 11 bases. The CDR3 is 14 amino acids. Germline V gene data show CDR1 as SGHAT and CDR2 as FQDESV (reference sequence). V shed 4 bases, J shed 5 bases, and the junction held 3 bases outside the gene matches. In DNA, the CDR3 is TGTGCCAGCAGCTCCCTAGCGGGAGGTGAGACCCAGTACTTC. Residues: CASSSLAGGETQYF.

Concerning this clone: Other DNA sequences in the same sample also yield this CDR3. The genes are TRBV6-5 and TRBJ2-5; D might be TRBD1 or TRBD2, each matching 6 bases. This CDR3 spans 13 amino acids. Germline assignment: CDR1 MNHEY and CDR2 SVGAGI. Trimming took off 9 bases at V and 1 base at J, with 12 bases between the two ends. In DNA, the CDR3 is TGTGCCAGTAGCAGGGGACTCCAAGAGACCCAGTACTTC. Translation gives CASSRGLQETQYF.

This sequence joins TRBV7-8 and TRBJ2-5, with a tentative D call TRBD1 (6 bases). This CDR3 comprises 18 residues. Trimming shortened V by 4 bases and J by 2 bases, and 23 bases separated the two germline ends. CDR1 and CDR2 from the germline V gene are SGHVS and FQNEAQ. CDR3 bases: TGTGCCAGCAGCTCGACGTTCGCAGGGGCCCTCGGTCAAGAGACCCAGTACTTC. This sequence encodes CASSSTFAGALGQETQYF.

The CDR3 region has the DNA TGTGCCAGCAGCTTGGCAGGGAGCGGCGAAAAACTGTTTTTT. Its translation: CASSLAGSGEKLFF. The genes are TRBV5-4 and TRBJ1-4; the D gene is possibly TRBD1 (5 bases). Germline V lookup: CDR1 SGHNT, CDR2 YYREEE (reference sequence). Trimming took off 0 bases at V and 8 bases at J, with 11 bases between the two ends. This CDR3 region has 14 residues.

The J gene is TRBJ2-3, the V gene TRBV11-2; the D is unclear. The CDR3 runs 14 residues. Trimming left V 5 bases short and J 1 base short, with 10 bases between. Germline CDR1 and CDR2: SGHAT and FQNNGV. The CDR3, as DNA: TGTGCCAGCAGCCCAGTAACGGGCACAGATACGCAGTATTTT. Encoded protein: CASSPVTGTDTQYF.